Included here is one T cell receptor beta chain sequence, with context. Its antigen remains unidentified. Within one base of it there is no much larger clone, and no base qualities were kept. The data were taken from a study of blood T cells in healthy people across ages (dated by TCRdb to 2015 to 2017). Regarding the research as a whole: In model experiments, template switching captured roughly one uniquely barcoded TCR beta cDNA molecule for every two T cells. Using deep sequencing normalized with unique cDNA molecular identifiers, the study measured how TCR beta repertoire diversity changes with age. The donors were divided into four age groups: young (average 16 years), middle-aged (about 40), aged (approximately 62) and long-lived (about 79). To avoid experimental bias, donors of different ages were distributed randomly across sequencing lanes. Using the same blood draw, the study looked at two additional independent replicas of 1 million unique cDNA reads for two donors, one aged 18 to 30 and the other aged 80 or older. The investigation overall reported the following: Observed TCR beta diversity per million T cells fell roughly linearly with age, and a significant reduction was already apparent by age about 36. Compared with the aged group, the long-lived group had more naive CD4+ T cells, fewer expanded clones and increased TCR diversity, suggesting age selection. The percentage of naive T cells measured by flow cytometry correlated strongly with observed TCR beta diversity. Estimates of total diversity from one million sequenced T cells were regarded as lower bounds and underestimates. The CMV infection status of donors was not known, potentially confounding age-related changes in expanded clonotypes. Bulk unsorted PBMC profiling prevented conclusive comparison of naive and antigen-experienced compartments.

The approximately 39 donors, aged about 6 to 90 years, were systemically healthy Caucasian individuals from Russia. Around 9.8 milliliters of peripheral blood were collected from each donor into EDTA-treated Vacutainer tubes. Ficoll-Paque density-gradient centrifugation was used to isolate PBMCs, with at least 7 million per sample. Trizol reagent was used to extract total RNA from PBMCs, with at least 5.5 micrograms per sample. For every donor, flow cytometry on a PBMC aliquot measured the percentage of naive CD45RAhigh/CD27high T cells. V and J lose 6 bases and 4 bases, and a span of 17 bases separates them. The CDR3 spans 14 residues, from the cysteine through the phenylalanine. Just CDR3 DNA is preserved here, 42 bases in frame from base 1. From the germline V gene (reference sequence), CDR1 is DFQATT and CDR2 is SNEGSKA. Library preparation used 5' RACE. The data were produced on an Illumina HiSeq 2500. The second PCR ran for about 7 to 11 cycles and used a J-beta primer mix along with a sample-barcoded 5' primer. A unique molecular identifier was introduced onto each TCR beta cDNA molecule by a template-switch 5' adaptor carrying 12 random nucleotides. Each sample yielded at least 2.5 million CDR3-containing paired-end reads. First-strand cDNA was synthesized from all RNA with the Mint cDNA synthesis kit, primed by a TRBC-specific oligonucleotide. After uracil-DNA glycosylase treatment, a first 18-cycle PCR used universal primers M1SS and BC2_uni_R on all cDNA. Concerning the study's data processing: Normalization of each sample was performed by random selection of 1 million high-quality reads, each carrying a distinct molecular identifier. Reads with shared molecular identifiers were discarded instead of being binned into consensus sequences. MiTCR, set to a Q25 quality threshold and the strictest error-elimination algorithm, was used for CDR3 identification, clonotype clustering and error correction. A nonparametric unseen species model with Euler transformation was used to estimate lower-bound total TCR beta diversity. Through fastp at Q25 and MiXCR, TCRdb rebuilt clones from the public reads, retaining in-frame beta chains. Identical CDR3 protein sequences are pooled into one entry, listed with their most common genes and DNA. The authors' filters were not applied to this entry. In all, the sample holds 1.5 million or so distinct CDR3 sequences, and 42% of those were seen once. The ten largest clones represent around 8% of the sample.

The clonotype comes from a woman younger than 35 in good health. Material for sequencing was blood. This receptor chain uses TRBV20-1 and TRBJ2-3; a confident D gene designation cannot be given. The nucleotide sequence reads TGCAGTGCGGCGAAGATCCTAGGACCAGATACGCAGTATTTT. This encodes CSAAKILGPDTQYF.